What follows describes a single T cell receptor (beta chain). The target antigen is unknown. This entry belongs to a study of T cells after posttransplantation cyclophosphamide. The CDR3 is 14 residues long. V was cut by 2 bases and J by 0 bases, with 8 bases left in between. CDR1 and CDR2 from the germline V gene are KGHSH and LQKENI. Sequenced by immunoSEQ multiplex PCR; TCRdb stores in-frame clones only, minus some. This repertoire shows about 52,000 clones, around 94% found once; its top ten account for 2.5% to 3.5%. Broader study findings: Donor-recipient repertoire similarity was low at 1-2 months, rising over year one.

Material: PBMCs. The source of this sequence is a woman in her twenties or thirties in good health and a related stem cell transplant donor. The V call is TRBV18, the J call TRBJ2-7; D gene ambiguous. In DNA form, the CDR3 reads TGTGCCAGCTCACCAACGCTGAGCTCCTACGAGCAGTACTTC. Its translation: CASSPTLSSYEQYF.